This TCR beta chain was sequenced during a study of blood T cells in healthy people across ages (dated by TCRdb to between 2015 and 2016). In terms of the full investigation: In model experiments, template switching captured about one uniquely barcoded TCR beta cDNA molecule for every two T cells. Four age groups were formed from the donors: young (average about 17 years), middle-aged (just under 40), aged (roughly 56) and long-lived (more than 75). Using deep sequencing normalized with unique cDNA molecular identifiers, the study measured how TCR beta repertoire diversity changes with age. Two additional independent replicas of 1 million unique cDNA reads from the same blood draw were analyzed for two donors (one aged 18 to 29 and one aged 80 or older).

The library was obtained by 5' RACE. Sequencing instrument: Illumina HiSeq 2500. The second PCR ran for roughly 7 to 12 cycles and used a J-beta primer mix along with a sample-barcoded 5' primer. A template-switch 5' adaptor carrying 12 random nucleotides introduced a unique molecular identifier onto each TCR beta cDNA molecule. Each sample yielded at least 2.5 million CDR3-containing paired-end reads. First-strand cDNA synthesis was performed from all RNA using the Mint cDNA synthesis kit, with priming by a TRBC-specific oligonucleotide. Following uracil-DNA glycosylase treatment, a first 18-cycle PCR with universal primers M1SS and BC2_uni_R was performed on all cDNA. As for the authors' bioinformatics: For normalization, 1 million high-quality reads, each with a distinct molecular identifier, were randomly selected from each sample. Instead of being binned into consensus sequences, reads with shared molecular identifiers were discarded. MiTCR, run with a Q25 quality threshold and the strictest error-elimination algorithm, handled CDR3 identification, clonotype clustering and error correction. A nonparametric unseen species model using Euler transformation provided a lower-bound estimate of total TCR beta diversity. TCRdb reworked the public reads: Q25 trimming with fastp, MiXCR clone assembly, productive beta chains retained. Each CDR3 protein appears once, grouped with its most common genes and DNA. The V and J calls and clone size are TCRdb's, not the authors'. Here the sample has 780,000 or so distinct CDR3 sequences; 25% occur a single time. Clones ranked in the top ten supply around 3.6% of the sample.

At the junction V is shortened by 3 bases and J by 5 bases; bases outside the gene matches: 9. The CDR3 goes from the cysteine to the phenylalanine over 15 residues. Only CDR3 DNA remains: 45 bases, in frame from the first base. Study-wide conclusions, independent of this receptor: The long-lived group showed more naive CD4+ T cells, fewer expanded clones and increased TCR diversity than the aged group, suggesting age selection. Observed TCR beta diversity correlated strongly with the percentage of naive T cells measured by flow cytometry. Conclusive comparison of naive and antigen-experienced compartments was prevented by the profiling of bulk unsorted PBMCs. As age increased, observed TCR beta diversity per million T cells dropped in a roughly linear way, and a significant reduction was already evident by age 40. Total diversity estimates from one million sequenced T cells were considered lower bounds and underestimates. Donor CMV infection status was unknown, potentially confounding age-related changes in expanded clonotypes.

The approximately 41 donors, aged about 6 to 95 years, were systemically healthy Caucasian individuals from Russia. Each donor gave ten milliliters of peripheral blood, collected into EDTA-treated Vacutainer tubes. Ficoll-Paque density-gradient centrifugation was used to isolate PBMCs, with at least 6.5 million per sample. Total RNA, at least 6 micrograms per sample, was extracted from PBMCs with Trizol reagent. For every donor, flow cytometry on a PBMC aliquot measured the percentage of naive CD45RAhigh/CD27high T cells. This clonotype was picked up a small number of times. The antigen it recognizes is unknown. Base qualities are not provided; no much larger clone lies one nucleotide away. These data also featured in a second study, about T cells of mothers and their children. The second paper states: Nine systemically healthy Caucasian individuals served as donors, namely three mothers together with their six children. cDNA synthesis used all of the extracted RNA, with roughly 1.5 ug of RNA in each 15 ul reaction. In the second PCR, sample barcodes and 2-4 random nucleotides were introduced via the M1S primer. More than 8 million TCR beta CDR3 reads were obtained from each mother, and about 3 million reads were obtained from each child. Thymic selection similarly shapes TCR recombination output in related and unrelated pairs, with minor effect from inherited differences. Normalized repertoire overlap was always found to be slightly, but never significantly, higher in related mother-child pairs than in unrelated mother-child pairs. Persistent microchimeric T cell clones were not detected, at a sensitivity of around 99 clones per million clonotypes. To look for features that set related mother-child pairs apart from unrelated individuals, the researchers ran deep NGS to compare the TCR beta repertoires of mothers and children. On average, the children were roughly 12 +/- 4 years old, while the mothers were approximately 41 +/- 4 years old. Libraries were sequenced on Illumina HiSeq 2000 with 100+100 nt paired-end reads after adapter ligation with NEBNext reagents. To prevent cross-contamination, the mother and child libraries were prepared a month apart and were sequenced in separate runs. Between about 500,000 and 2,100,000 distinct TCR beta clonotypes were identified per donor. Naive TCR beta clonotypes were estimated from low-frequency clonotypes matched to each donor's FACS-determined naive share, without sorting.

The receptor comes from a boy aged 5-17 years in good health. What was sequenced was blood. The chain is encoded by TRBV12-3 or TRBV12-4 joined to TRBJ2-7, and 8 bases in between align with TRBD2. CDR3 sequence: CASSFSGTHSNEQYF. The nucleotide sequence is given as TGTGCCAGCAGTTTTAGCGGGACCCATTCTAACGAGCAGTACTTC.